These T cell receptor beta chains were read from a single sample in a study of T cells in Graves' hyperthyroidism and ophthalmopathy. A single record per CDR3 protein comes from TCRdb applying MiXCR to the multiplex PCR reads. The sample holds roughly 560,000 distinct CDR3 sequences, about 15% seen once. The sample consisted of blood. These receptors all stem from a middle-aged woman with Graves' ophthalmopathy. CDR3s include the opening cysteine and the closing phenylalanine or tryptophan. Fields, in order: J gene, V gene, clone size, D gene, CDR3 DNA, CDR3 protein. D genes are given only for firm matches. Only part of the rows carry a size: once, few, many, or a class if the clone is expanded.

TRBJ2-3,TRBV2,many,.,TGTGCCAGCAGTCCGGACGTAGATACGCGGTATTTT,CASSPDVDTRYF
TRBJ2-7,TRBV5-1,many,.,TGCGCCAGCAGCTTGGGGGGTAGTCGCGAGCAGTACTTC,CASSLGGSREQYF
TRBJ2-7,TRBV7-8,.,TRBD2,TGTGCCAGCAGCATGGGGACTAGCGGGAGCCACGAGCAGTACTTC,CASSMGTSGSHEQYF
TRBJ2-5,TRBV12-3/TRBV12-4,.,TRBD2,TGTGCCAGCAGCTCAGGGACTAGAGGGAGTCGAGAGACCCAGTACTTC,CASSSGTRGSRETQYF
TRBJ1-2,TRBV6-1,few,.,TGTGCCAGCAGTACCTCCGGGACACCTTATCTTGATGGCTACACCTTC,CASSTSGTPYLDGYTF
TRBJ2-7,TRBV12-3/TRBV12-4,.,.,TGTGCCAGCACCCCCGGGACGTCGAGCTCCTACGAGCAGTACTTC,CASTPGTSSSYEQYF
TRBJ1-5,TRBV28,many,.,TGTGCCAGCAGTTTTTCAGGGGCCCCCAATCAGCCCCAGCATTTT,CASSFSGAPNQPQHF
TRBJ2-2,TRBV27,few,.,TGTGCCAGCAGCACCGCAGAGAACACCGGGGAGCTGTTTTTT,CASSTAENTGELFF
TRBJ2-7,TRBV28,many,.,TGTGCCGCCGGCAGAGGGAGGTACTACGAGCAGTACTTC,CAAGRGRYYEQYF
TRBJ2-7,TRBV27,few,TRBD2,TGTGCCAGCAGTTTAGGGCTAGCGGCCCCCTACGAGCAGTACTTC,CASSLGLAAPYEQYF
TRBJ1-2,TRBV7-9,many,.,TGTGCCAGCAGTGGGAGGGCGCATGGCTACACCTTC,CASSGRAHGYTF
TRBJ1-1,TRBV30,many,.,TGTGCCTGGAGCCAGTTTGGGGACACTGAAGCTTTCTTT,CAWSQFGDTEAFF
TRBJ1-5,TRBV19,.,.,TGTGCCAGTAGCCACAGGGTCGGTCAGCCCCAGCATTTT,CASSHRVGQPQHF
TRBJ1-1,TRBV5-1,.,.,TGCGCCAGCAGCTTAGAGACAGGATATAACACTGAAGCTTTCTTT,CASSLETGYNTEAFF
TRBJ1-1,TRBV30,many,TRBD1,TGTGCCGGAGGACAGGGCTTGGGCACTGAAGCTTTCTTT,CAGGQGLGTEAFF
TRBJ1-5,TRBV2,many,.,TGTGCCAGCAGTGGACTACAGGGCCAGGGGACCCAGCATTTT,CASSGLQGQGTQHF
TRBJ1-2,TRBV6-5,many,.,TGTGCCAGCAGTACAGGGACGGCCAATGGCTACACCTTC,CASSTGTANGYTF
TRBJ1-5,TRBV29-1,.,.,TGCAGCGGGGGGGACGGGAAGAATCAGCCCCAGCATTTT,CSGGDGKNQPQHF